The 23 T cell receptor beta chains reported below all come from one sample, sequenced in a study of Graves' ophthalmopathy and Graves' hyperthyroidism. Amplified TCR beta CDR3 regions were obtained using RNA transcripts as template. The authors performed first-round RT-PCR with HTBI primers and then a second-round multiplex PCR. TCRdb ran MiXCR on the multiplex PCR reads and lists one entry per CDR3 protein. Seen here are 900,000 to 1,200,000 distinct CDR3 sequences, about 36% observed once, and the top ten hold 11%. The sample comprised peripheral blood or thyroid tissue (not recorded which). These receptors all stem from an adult man with Graves' hyperthyroidism.

As regards this clonotype: A much larger clone differs by one base, so this may be a read error. This chain joins TRBV10-3 and TRBJ1-4; tentatively, D is TRBD1 (5 bases). Trimming left V 5 bases short and J 10 bases short, with 8 bases between. Germline assignment: CDR1 ENHRY and CDR2 SYGVKD. The CDR3 has 11 amino acids. The CDR3: CAISPGLKLFF. The DNA of the CDR3 is TGTGCCATCAGTCCAGGGCTAAAACTGTTTTTT.

Ten or more counts support this clonotype. The gene calls are TRBV4-1 and TRBJ2-7, with D perhaps given as TRBD1 or TRBD2 (5 bases each). Trimming removed 2 bases at V and 2 bases at J, with 10 bases between. The CDR3 sequence is 14 residues long. CDR1 is MGHRA and CDR2 is YSYEKL in the germline V gene. The CDR3 DNA follows: TGCGCCAGCAGCCAACCTGGGGGTGCCTACGAGCAGTACTTC. It translates to CASSQPGGAYEQYF.

This clonotype has ten or more counts. J is TRBJ2-7 and V is TRBV10-3; no reliable D call. This CDR3 region has 15 residues. The V and J ends lost 4 bases and 7 bases respectively, with 20 bases between them. Germline lookup yields CDR1 ENHRY and CDR2 SYGVKD. Written as DNA, the CDR3 is TGTGCCATCAGTGCATTCTCCGACGGGTCTCGAGAGCAGTACTTC. Translation: CAISAFSDGSREQYF.

This chain joins TRBV4-2 and TRBJ1-5; D gene uncertain. Trimming took off 0 bases at V and 8 bases at J, with 11 bases between the two ends. CDR3 length equals 14 residues. The germline gives CDR1 LGHNA, CDR2 YNFKEQ. The chain's CDR3 is CASSQDLGSEPQHF. The CDR3 DNA follows: TGTGCCAGCAGCCAAGATCTCGGTTCGGAGCCCCAGCATTTT.

The chain links TRBV20-1 to TRBJ2-7; D perhaps matches TRBD1 (5 bases). This CDR3 is 13 amino acids long. V was pared by 1 base and J by 6 bases, with 13 bases between. Germline V lookup: CDR1 DFQATT, CDR2 SNEGSKA (reference sequence). Here the CDR3 DNA reads TGCAGTGCTAGAGCGGTAGGGGTCTTCGAGCAGTACTTC. It specifies CSARAVGVFEQYF.

The chain combines TRBV20-1 with TRBJ1-2; a weak D match, TRBD1 (5 bases). The CDR3 extends over 14 amino acids. Germline assignment: CDR1 DFQATT and CDR2 SNEGSKA (reference sequence). The V and J ends lost 5 bases and 0 bases respectively, with 13 bases between them. CDR3 nucleotide sequence: TGCAGTGCTTATACCCGGGACGCTAACTATGGCTACACCTTC. It encodes CSAYTRDANYGYTF.

This clonotype occurred many times. The chain links TRBV5-1 to TRBJ1-5; 9 bases match TRBD1. The CDR3 sequence is 13 residues long. CDR1 and CDR2 (germline): SGHRS, YFSETQ. The J segment lost 5 bases and the V segment lost 5 bases, leaving 2 bases of the junction unmatched. The CDR3 region has the DNA TGCGCCAGCAGTCGGACAGGGGATCAGCCCCAGCATTTT. This sequence encodes CASSRTGDQPQHF.

This clonotype was observed many times. The rearrangement links TRBV6-2 or TRBV6-3 to TRBJ2-5, with 13 bases matching TRBD2. V shed 0 bases and J 5 bases; nucleotides not matched to a gene: 0. The length of the CDR3 is 15 residues. The germline CDR1 and CDR2 sequences are MNHEY and SVGEGT. CDR3 bases: TGTGCCAGCAGTTACTCGACTAGCGGGGGGGAGACCCAGTACTTC. Translating it yields CASSYSTSGGETQYF.

The chain is built from TRBV7-9 and TRBJ2-7; D is perhaps TRBD2 (5 bases). Per the germline V gene, CDR1 is SEHNR and CDR2 is FQNEAQ (reference sequence). The CDR3 extends over 15 amino acids. V was shortened by 6 bases and J by 4 bases, with 19 bases between the two germline ends. The CDR3 coding sequence is TGTGCCAGCAGTCCCATCCGTACTAGTCCGTACGAGCAGTACTTC. Protein: CASSPIRTSPYEQYF.

This clonotype was counted between two and nine times. V gene TRBV7-2 combines with J gene TRBJ2-2, with 9 bases lining up with TRBD1. V lost 2 bases, J lost 6 bases, and 7 bases stayed unmatched. In germline, CDR1 is SGHTA, CDR2 FQGNSA. The CDR3 spans 16 residues. The DNA of the CDR3 is TGTGCCAGCAGCTTAATCGGGACAGGGACGGCCGGGGAGCTGTTTTTT. Encoded protein: CASSLIGTGTAGELFF. The full variable domain, rest sourced from reference TRBV7-2 and TRBJ2-2, is GAGVSQSPSNKVTEKGKDVELRCDPISGHTALYWYRQSLGQGLEFLIYFQGNSAPDKSGLPSDRFSAERTGGSVSTLTIQRTQQEDSAVYLCASSLIGTGTAGELFFGEGSRLTVL.

This clonotype was seen at least ten times. The chain uses TRBV12-3 or TRBV12-4 and TRBJ2-7; 7 bases agree with TRBD2. Losses at the gene ends were 6 bases for V and 6 bases for J; bases not matched to a gene: 11. CDR3 length: 14 amino acids. Here the CDR3 DNA reads TGTGCCAGCAGAGATGCAGGGAGGGGTGGCGAGCAGTACTTC. Translating gives CASRDAGRGGEQYF.

In the case of this clonotype: This may be a read error: a much more frequent sequence differs by one nucleotide. The chain joins TRBV19 to TRBJ1-2, with D unresolved. The CDR3 is 14 residues long. Germline-derived CDR1 and CDR2 are LNHDA and SQIVND (reference sequence). CDR3 DNA sequence: TGTGCCAGCACCCGTCCCGGCACTAACTATGGCCACACCTTC. Protein: CASTRPGTNYGHTF.

The genes are TRBV6-6 and TRBJ1-1, with D uncertain. CDR3 length: 14 residues. Trimming stripped 2 bases from V and 1 base from J, with 8 bases between. Per germline, CDR1 MNHNY and CDR2 SVGAGI (reference sequence). The CDR3 DNA is TGTGCCAGCAGTTACCCGGAGGGGAACACTGAAGCTTTCTTT. Encoded protein: CASSYPEGNTEAFF.

There are many counts of this clonotype. This chain links TRBV7-9 with TRBJ1-2; D is unresolved. V lost 5 bases and J lost 8, with 9 bases in between. The CDR3 runs 11 residues. Germline CDR1 SEHNR, CDR2 FQNEAQ (reference sequence). CDR3 loop: CASSQWGGYTF. CDR3 DNA sequence: TGTGCCAGCAGCCAGTGGGGAGGCTACACCTTC.

Comments on this clonotype: At one end, the junction sequence differs from germline, possibly due to a read error. The J gene is TRBJ1-6, the V gene TRBV7-2; perhaps TRBD1 as D (5 bases). CDR3 length: 16 residues. CDR1 and CDR2 (germline): SGHTA, FQGNSA. This chain's CDR3 is CASSEWAGNVGSPPHF. In DNA, the CDR3 is TGTGCCAGCAGTGAATGGGCAGGGAATGTTGGTTCACCCCCCCACTTT.

This clonotype was seen many times. V is TRBV10-3 and J is TRBJ2-7; 8 bases are shared with TRBD1. The CDR3 sequence is 12 residues long. Germline V gene data show CDR1 as ENHRY and CDR2 as SYGVKD. The V segment lost 10 bases and the J segment 3 bases; nucleotides outside the gene matches: 5. The CDR3 nucleotides are TGTGCCAGCGGGACAGGCAACTACGAGCAGTACTTC. Translated: CASGTGNYEQYF.

V usage is TRBV19 and J usage is TRBJ1-6; D is unresolved. The CDR3 loop spans 15 amino acids. Germline V gene data show CDR1 as LNHDA and CDR2 as SQIVND (reference sequence). Trimming cost V 3 bases and J 9 bases, with 15 bases left between them. The DNA for the CDR3 is TGTGCCAGTAGTATGCCAGACGATGGATTTTCACCCCTCCACTTT. As protein: CASSMPDDGFSPLHF. Full variable domain (rest looked up from reference TRBV19 and TRBJ1-6): DGGITQSPKYLFRKEGQNVTLSCEQNLNHDAMYWYRQDPGQGLRLIYYSQIVNDFQKGDIAEGYSVSREKKESFPLTVTSAQKNPTAFYLCASSMPDDGFSPLHFGNGTRLTVT.

This clonotype was detected ten times or more. CDR3 DNA sequence: TGTGCCAGCAGCCGAAGTCGACGGAACCAAGAGACCCAGTACTTC. Amino acids: CASSRSRRNQETQYF. This chain uses TRBV7-8 with TRBJ2-5; D is ambiguous. Deletions cut 5 bases from V and 0 bases from J, with 13 bases between. Per the germline V gene, CDR1 is SGHVS and CDR2 is FQNEAQ. This CDR3 has 15 amino acids.

In the case of this clonotype: Sequence at one end of the junction differs from germline and may be a read error. This sequence joins TRBV25-1 and TRBJ2-7; unclear D gene. Per germline, CDR1 MGHDK and CDR2 SYGVNS. The CDR3 has 13 amino acids. CDR3 residues: CACSAAIVYEQYF. For the CDR3, the DNA is TGTGCCTGCAGTGCTGCCATCGTTTACGAGCAGTACTTC.

This clonotype was seen only once. V is TRBV7-2 and J is TRBJ2-5; 7 bases agree with TRBD1. The CDR3 runs to 14 residues. Germline lookup yields CDR1 SGHTA and CDR2 FQGNSA. J gave up 9 bases and V 5 bases, and 12 bases lay outside the gene matches. The DNA of the CDR3 is TGTGCCAGCAGCGATAACAGGGGCAGGCAGCCCCAGTACTTC. Translating gives CASSDNRGRQPQYF.

The chain joins TRBV7-2 to TRBJ2-5, with D hard to call. V lost 1 base to trimming and J lost 9 bases, with 15 bases between them. Germline V gives CDR1 SGHTA, CDR2 FQGNSA. The CDR3 has 14 residues. The CDR3 reads CASSLDPSSQPQYF. The DNA for the CDR3 is TGTGCCAGCAGCTTAGACCCCTCCAGCCAGCCCCAGTACTTC.

This clonotype has at least ten counts. The V call is TRBV6-5, the J call TRBJ1-6; TRBD1 matches 8 bases. The J segment lost 7 bases and the V segment lost 7 bases, leaving 9 bases of the junction unmatched. Germline CDR1 is MNHEY and CDR2 is SVGAGI. The CDR3 totals 15 residues. Written as DNA, the CDR3 is TGTGCCAGCACCCTTTCAGGGGGCGCGAATTCACCCCTCCACTTT. It specifies CASTLSGGANSPLHF.

CDR3 DNA sequence: TGCAGTGCTAGTCGTGGCGGGCCGGGCCTGGATACGCAGTATTTT. It translates to CSASRGGPGLDTQYF. This sequence joins TRBV20-1 and TRBJ2-3, with D tentatively TRBD2 (5 bases). Germline lookup yields CDR1 DFQATT and CDR2 SNEGSKA (reference sequence). The V end lost 3 bases, the J end lost 6 bases, and 19 bases lay between the germline ends. CDR3 length: 15 amino acids.